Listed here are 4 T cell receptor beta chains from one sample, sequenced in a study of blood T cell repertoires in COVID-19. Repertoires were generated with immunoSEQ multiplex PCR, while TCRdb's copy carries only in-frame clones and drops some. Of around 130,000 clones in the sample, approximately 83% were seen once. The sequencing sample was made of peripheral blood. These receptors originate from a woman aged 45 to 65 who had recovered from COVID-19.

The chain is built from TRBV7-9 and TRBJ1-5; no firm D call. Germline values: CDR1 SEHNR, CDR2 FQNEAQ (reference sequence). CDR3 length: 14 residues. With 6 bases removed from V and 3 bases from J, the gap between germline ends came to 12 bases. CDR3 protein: CASRTDGLNQPQHF. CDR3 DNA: TGTGCCAGCAGGACCGACGGACTCAATCAGCCCCAGCATTTT.

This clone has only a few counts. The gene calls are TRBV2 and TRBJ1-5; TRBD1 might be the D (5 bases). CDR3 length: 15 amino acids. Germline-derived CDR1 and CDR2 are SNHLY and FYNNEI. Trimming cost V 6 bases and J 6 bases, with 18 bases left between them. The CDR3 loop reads CASSLTGGEAQPQHF. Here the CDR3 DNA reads TGTGCCAGCAGCCTCACAGGCGGTGAGGCTCAGCCCCAGCATTTT.

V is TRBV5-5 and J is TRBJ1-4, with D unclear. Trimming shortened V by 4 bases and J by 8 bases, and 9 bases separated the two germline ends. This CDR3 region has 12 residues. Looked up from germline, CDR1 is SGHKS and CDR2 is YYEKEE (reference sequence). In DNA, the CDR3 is TGTGCCAGCAGCCGACAACGGGAAAAACTGTTTTTT. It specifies CASSRQREKLFF. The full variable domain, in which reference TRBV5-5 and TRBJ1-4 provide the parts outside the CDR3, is DAGVTQSPTHLIKTRGQQVTLRCSPISGHKSVSWYQQVLGQGPQFIFQYYEKEERGRGNFPDRFSARQFPNYSSELNVNALLLGDSALYLCASSRQREKLFFGSGTQLSVL.

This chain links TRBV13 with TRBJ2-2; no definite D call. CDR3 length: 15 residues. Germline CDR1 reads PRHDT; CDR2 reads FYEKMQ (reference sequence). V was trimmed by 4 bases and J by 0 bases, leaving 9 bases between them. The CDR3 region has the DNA TGTGCCAGCAGCTCCCCCTCCCCGAACACCGGGGAGCTGTTTTTT. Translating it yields CASSSPSPNTGELFF.